This T cell receptor beta chain was identified in a study of spatial heterogeneity in lung cancer. The overall study: A unique TCR and UMI combination showed up more than ten times in raw reads, on average.

Findings and caveats of the study: Higher tumor mutation counts went along with higher counts of expanded intratumoral alpha and beta TCRs.

Time point meaning: sample taken at primary tumor resection. Single TCR cDNA molecules each had their own unique molecular identifier. TCRdb reprocessed the 5' RACE reads via MiXCR and lists one record per CDR3 protein. The table lists around 100,000 distinct CDR3 sequences, 3.5% to 5% of them singletons. The germline gives CDR1 MNHEY, CDR2 SVGAGI. The CDR3 consists of 16 residues. Turning to this clonotype: Its antigen is currently unknown. A read error is possible here, since a much larger clone lies one base away.

The TCR sequence derives from a male donor with early-stage non-small cell lung cancer. The chain carries TRBV6-5 and TRBJ1-5; D unresolved. Sequences were derived from lung tumor tissue, sampled at surgery. CDR3 residues: CTSRRHMTPSDQPQHF. In nucleotides, the CDR3 is TGTACCAGCAGGCGTCACATGACCCCATCGGATCAGCCCCAGCATTTT.